Described below is a single T cell receptor (beta chain) sequence and its context. The antigen is unknown. The sample originates from a study of response to subunit inactivated influenza vaccine. Study-wide results and limits: Authors suggested each seasonal influenza vaccination recruits few new T cells.

CDR3 length equals 13 residues. CDR1 SGHRS and CDR2 YFSETQ come from the germline V gene. V was shortened by 0 bases and J by 5 bases, with 7 bases between the two germline ends. TCRdb called the RT-PCR reads again in MiXCR, with one record for every CDR3 protein. The repertoire holds over 750,000 distinct CDR3 sequences, 20% to 25% seen once, with 10% in the top ten. Here the sequenced sample was PBMCs from blood, taken around 5 days after vaccination. V usage is TRBV5-1 and J usage is TRBJ2-3; D uncertain. This receptor was taken from a man aged 50 or older who received an inactivated influenza vaccine. CDR3 residues: CASSLASQDTQYF. The DNA for the CDR3 is TGCGCCAGCAGCTTGGCCTCCCAAGATACGCAGTATTTT.